This passage covers 8 T cell receptor beta chains from one sample sequenced in a study of blood T cell repertoires in COVID-19. TCRdb keeps only in-frame clones here, not all; method: immunoSEQ multiplex PCR. Among under 300,000 clones, around four fifths were seen once, and the ten largest hold over 14%. Sequenced input: PBMCs or T cells enriched from blood (not recorded which). These receptors originate from a man aged 40-49 years who had recovered from COVID-19.

This sequence joins TRBV5-1 and TRBJ1-4, with D tentatively TRBD1 (5 bases). The V gene lost 4 bases and the J gene lost 4 bases, with 14 bases spanning the gap. The CDR3 runs to 15 residues. Germline lookup yields CDR1 SGHRS and CDR2 YFSETQ. CDR3 nucleotides: TGCGCCAGCAGCCGGGCCGACAGCTTTAATGAAAAACTGTTTTTT. It is translated as CASSRADSFNEKLFF.

This sequence joins TRBV3-1 (or the pseudogene TRBV3-2) and TRBJ1-4; 9 nucleotides line up with TRBD1. Germline V gene lookup returns CDR1 LGHDT and CDR2 YNNKEL (reference sequence). Losses at the gene ends were 4 bases for V and 8 bases for J; bases not matched to a gene: 5. The CDR3 runs to 14 residues. The CDR3 coding sequence is TGTGCCAGCAGCCTCGGGACAGGGTGGGAAAAACTGTTTTTT. Its protein is CASSLGTGWEKLFF.

In regard to this clone: This sample includes further DNA sequences coding for the same CDR3. CDR3 sequence (DNA): TGTGCCAGCTCACCACCAGGGGCTAACTATGGCTACACCTTC. It translates to CASSPPGANYGYTF. The V call is TRBV18, the J call TRBJ1-2, with D tentatively TRBD1 (5 bases). Germline V gene lookup returns CDR1 KGHSH and CDR2 LQKENI. V was shortened by 0 bases and J by 0 bases, with 5 bases between the two germline ends. The CDR3 has 14 residues.

The CDR3 sequence is CASSVSGAADSYEQYF. The CDR3, as DNA: TGTGCCAGCAGCGTCTCAGGGGCGGCCGACTCCTACGAGCAGTACTTC. The chain has TRBV9 and TRBJ2-7; a possible D gene is TRBD1 (6 bases). Germline V gene data show CDR1 as SGDLS and CDR2 as YYNGEE. Trimming cost V 2 bases and J 0 bases, with 15 bases left between them. The CDR3 covers 16 residues.

The chain carries TRBV5-1 and TRBJ1-2; 8 bases map to TRBD1. The CDR3 runs 16 residues. The V and J ends lost 1 base and 0 bases, in that order; junction bases with no gene match: 5. Per the germline V gene, CDR1 is SGHRS and CDR2 is YFSETQ. The CDR3 here is CASSLQGALANYGYTF. CDR3 DNA sequence: TGCGCCAGCAGCTTGCAGGGGGCCCTAGCTAACTATGGCTACACCTTC.

The rearrangement joins TRBV28 to TRBJ2-3; the match to TRBD1 covers 11 bases. Germline CDR1 reads MDHEN; CDR2 reads SYDVKM. This CDR3 has 16 residues. V trimming: 5 bases; J trimming: 3 bases; junction bases outside the gene matches: 7. The CDR3 spells CASSPPDRGLTDTQYF. Here the CDR3 DNA reads TGTGCCAGCAGTCCCCCGGACAGGGGGCTGACAGATACGCAGTATTTT.

V is TRBV10-2 and J is TRBJ2-2; D is perhaps TRBD2 (6 bases). Looked up from germline, CDR1 is WSHSY and CDR2 is SAAADI. This CDR3 has 15 amino acids. Trimming took 8 bases from V and 2 from J, leaving 15 bases between them. The CDR3 region has the DNA TGCGCCAGCGGCGGGGCAGACTTAAACACCGGGGAGCTGTTTTTT. It specifies CASGGADLNTGELFF.

Here the CDR3 reads CASSPRWQGPNSPLHF. CDR3 bases: TGCGCCAGCAGCCCTCGGTGGCAGGGGCCAAATTCACCCCTCCACTTT. The rearrangement uses TRBV4-1 and TRBJ1-6; TRBD1 might be the D (6 bases). Trimming shortened V by 4 bases and J by 7 bases, and 17 bases separated the two germline ends. The CDR3 contains 16 residues. Germline assignment: CDR1 MGHRA and CDR2 YSYEKL.